This T cell receptor beta chain was sequenced in a study of blood T cell repertoires in COVID-19. Assay: immunoSEQ multiplex PCR; the TCRdb copy retains only in-frame clones and omits some. The sample contains 55,000 to 75,000 clones, around 73% of which appear only once. V lost 4 bases and J lost 3, with 9 bases in between. This CDR3 region has 13 residues. Germline V gene sequence: CDR1 MGHRA, CDR2 YSYEKL. Source material: peripheral blood. The V gene is TRBV4-1, the J gene TRBJ1-2; no firm D call. The TCR was taken from a man at least 80 years old with active or convalescent COVID-19. CDR3 protein: CASSPLEHYGYTF. CDR3 sequence (DNA): TGCGCCAGCAGCCCCCTAGAGCACTATGGCTACACCTTC.